The 12 T cell receptor beta chains below come from one sample, sequenced in a study of blood T cells in healthy people across ages. The second PCR ran roughly 6 to 11 cycles with a sample-barcoded 5' primer and J-beta primers. From the 5' RACE reads, TCRdb called clonotypes with MiXCR, one entry per CDR3 protein. The sample carries around 1,700,000 distinct CDR3 sequences, approximately 30% recorded once. Specimen: blood. The receptors originated from a woman in her 30s in good health.

The J gene is TRBJ2-3, the V gene TRBV28, with D perhaps TRBD1 (6 bases). Germline V lookup: CDR1 MDHEN, CDR2 SYDVKM. V lost 8 bases and J lost 4, with 13 bases in between. The CDR3 loop spans 13 amino acids. The CDR3 DNA sequence: TGTGCCAGCGCCCCAGGGGCCGCAGATACGCAGTATTTT. Translated, it gives CASAPGAADTQYF.

This clonotype was seen repeatedly, ten times or more. The CDR3: CSAVQESLGPYGYTF. The CDR3 DNA reads as TGCAGCGCCGTACAGGAGTCTCTCGGGCCCTATGGCTACACCTTC. The V call is TRBV29-1, the J call TRBJ1-2, with D perhaps matching TRBD1 (5 bases). The CDR3 spans 15 residues. V lost 7 bases and J lost 4, with 22 bases in between. The germline CDR1 and CDR2 sequences are SQVTM and ANQGSEA.

This clonotype came up a few times. The rearrangement links TRBV6-6 to TRBJ2-5; 8 nucleotides align to TRBD2. The CDR3 loop spans 14 amino acids. The trim removed 5 bases at V and 2 bases at J, leaving 4 bases unmatched. Germline values: CDR1 MNHNY, CDR2 SVGAGI (reference sequence). For the CDR3, the DNA is TGTGCCAGCAGTCACGGGGGGGTTCAAGAGACCCAGTACTTC. This encodes CASSHGGVQETQYF.

This clonotype was counted between two and nine times. The rearrangement links TRBV5-1 to TRBJ2-2, with 10 positions matching TRBD2. This CDR3 comprises 15 residues. Germline lookup yields CDR1 SGHRS and CDR2 YFSETQ. V shed 6 bases, J shed 2 bases, and the junction held 4 bases outside the gene matches. The CDR3 protein is CASTQLAGNTGELFF. The CDR3 region has the DNA TGCGCCAGCACCCAACTAGCGGGAAACACCGGGGAGCTGTTTTTT.

The chain is built from TRBV20-1 and TRBJ2-2; D gene ambiguous. V was shortened by 3 bases and J by 1 base, with 12 bases between the two germline ends. Germline-derived CDR1 and CDR2 are DFQATT and SNEGSKA (reference sequence). The CDR3 is 15 amino acids. CDR3 sequence: CSARVGSRNTGELFF. The CDR3 coding sequence is TGCAGTGCTAGGGTGGGAAGTCGGAACACCGGGGAGCTGTTTTTT.

This clonotype turned up a few times. The chain employs TRBV6-6 and TRBJ1-6, with unresolved D. Germline V lookup: CDR1 MNHNY, CDR2 SVGAGI (reference sequence). This CDR3 is 17 amino acids long. Trimming shortened V by 5 bases and J by 1 base, and 15 bases separated the two germline ends. The CDR3 bases are TGTGCCAGCAGTCGACTAGCGTTGGTGTCCTATAATTCACCCCTCCACTTT. It encodes CASSRLALVSYNSPLHF.

This clonotype was picked up a small number of times. The rearrangement joins TRBV5-1 to TRBJ2-7; no clear D. CDR1 is SGHRS and CDR2 is YFSETQ in the germline V gene. Trimming removed 0 bases at V and 3 bases at J, with 19 bases between. The CDR3 spans 17 residues. The CDR3 DNA is TGCGCCAGCAGCTTGGGAGTATCCCCAGTTGGCCGCTACGAGCAGTACTTC. Its translation: CASSLGVSPVGRYEQYF.

This chain links TRBV10-3 with TRBJ1-2; D may be TRBD1 (6 bases). The ends were cut back, 6 bases at V and 4 bases at J, with 12 bases in the middle. The CDR3 spans 13 residues. Germline V gene lookup returns CDR1 ENHRY and CDR2 SYGVKD. This CDR3 reads CAIRIGQIYGYTF. CDR3 nucleotides: TGTGCCATCAGAATAGGACAGATCTATGGCTACACCTTC.

This sequence joins TRBV20-1 and TRBJ2-7; possibly TRBD2 for D (7 bases). Germline V gene sequence: CDR1 DFQATT, CDR2 SNEGSKA (reference sequence). Trimming took off 1 base at V and 7 bases at J, with 17 bases between the two ends. The CDR3 is 14 amino acids. The CDR3 bases are TGCAGTGCTAGAGGCGGGGGCGCTAGGGGTGAGCAGTACTTC. Encoded protein: CSARGGGARGEQYF.

This clonotype was seen a few times. The chain carries TRBV5-1 and TRBJ2-1; D possibly corresponds to TRBD2 (6 bases). The V gene lost 7 bases and the J gene lost 8 bases, with 16 bases spanning the gap. The CDR3 loop spans 13 amino acids. Germline CDR1 is SGHRS and CDR2 is YFSETQ. The CDR3 protein is CASAFRESHEQFF. The CDR3 nucleotides read TGCGCCAGCGCCTTCCGGGAGTCCCATGAGCAGTTCTTC.

This clonotype showed up just a few times. The V gene is TRBV5-4, the J gene TRBJ1-6; D possibly corresponds to TRBD1 (6 bases). Between the trimmed V and J ends, which lost 2 bases and 8 bases, there was a span of 14 bases. Germline CDR1 and CDR2: SGHNT and YYREEE (reference sequence). The CDR3 has 15 amino acids. The CDR3 spells CASSFKTGRDSPLHF. The CDR3 DNA follows: TGTGCCAGCAGCTTCAAGACAGGTCGAGATTCACCCCTCCACTTT.

This clonotype was detected many times. The chain recombines TRBV7-2 with TRBJ1-1, with 7 bases matching TRBD1. The CDR3 is 14 amino acids. The V gene end was trimmed by 4 bases and the J gene end by 5 bases; junction bases not matched to a gene: 7. Germline V gene sequence: CDR1 SGHTA, CDR2 FQGNSA. Here the CDR3 reads CASSSRQGRTEAFF. The CDR3 DNA follows: TGTGCCAGCAGCTCGAGACAGGGAAGAACTGAAGCTTTCTTT.